This TCR beta chain was sequenced during a study of T-cell memory formation after mild COVID-19. Study details: Clusters were largely donor specific.

Study results and caveats: Unconfirmed was the SARS-CoV-2 specificity of second-wave clones that peaked on day 37.

Using its own MiXCR run on the 5' RACE reads, TCRdb lists one record per CDR3 protein. The sample yields about 440,000 distinct CDR3 sequences, roughly 20% seen once. The CDR3 totals 16 residues. The germline V gene encodes CDR1 LNHDA and CDR2 SQIVND (reference sequence). Deletions cut 5 bases from V and 0 bases from J, with 14 bases between. This clonotype was detected only a few times. The antigen remains unidentified. This sequence originates from an adult woman who had mild COVID-19 (a few samples of this study predate the infection). Cell type and time point are not known. The chain carries TRBV19 and TRBJ2-1; D not resolved. The material sequenced was PBMCs or a T cell subset sorted from them (not recorded which). Here the CDR3 reads CASSPTFYSSYNEQFF. CDR3 DNA sequence: TGTGCCAGTAGTCCCACGTTCTATAGCTCCTACAATGAGCAGTTCTTC.